The 20 T cell receptor beta chains in this list originate from one sample, sequenced in a study of early stage breast cancer tumors. Assay used: immunoSEQ multiplex PCR; TCRdb lists only in-frame clones, some missing. Among tens of thousands of clones listed, 79% were seen once. The sequencing sample was made of blood. These receptors came from a person between 60 and 69 years old with breast cancer.

The rearrangement links TRBV6-5 to TRBJ2-3; no reliable D call. Germline lookup yields CDR1 MNHEY and CDR2 SVGAGI. The CDR3 length is 15 residues. The ends were cut back, 0 bases at V and 1 base at J, with 8 bases in the middle. The CDR3 sequence is CASSYSLGGTDTQYF. The CDR3 DNA is TGTGCCAGCAGTTACTCGTTGGGTGGCACAGATACGCAGTATTTT.

V is TRBV9 and J is TRBJ2-5, with 10 bases fitting TRBD2. From germline, CDR1 is SGDLS and CDR2 YYNGEE. Trimming cost V 2 bases and J 2 bases; bases outside gene matches: 3. The CDR3 is made up of 15 amino acids. The chain's CDR3 is CASSVLAGDQETQYF. The CDR3 coding sequence is TGTGCCAGCAGCGTCCTAGCGGGAGATCAAGAGACCCAGTACTTC. Drawing the rest from reference TRBV9 and TRBJ2-5, the complete variable domain is DSGVTQTPKHLITATGQRVTLRCSPRSGDLSVYWYQQSLDQGLQFLIQYYNGEERAKGNILERFSAQQFPDLHSELNLSSLELGDSALYFCASSVLAGDQETQYFGPGTRLLVL.

This chain uses TRBV29-1 with TRBJ2-3, with TRBD2 as a possible D gene (5 bases). The V end was cut by 4 bases, the J end by 1 base, with 12 bases between. The CDR3 has 14 amino acids. Germline CDR1 SQVTM, CDR2 ANQGSEA. CDR3 protein: CSVGASWGTDTQYF. DNA of the CDR3: TGCAGCGTTGGTGCTAGCTGGGGCACAGATACGCAGTATTTT.

The chain recombines TRBV14 with TRBJ2-3; the match to TRBD2 covers 10 bases. The CDR3 runs 20 residues. Trimming at V came to 3 bases and at J to 9 bases, leaving 24 bases not matched to a gene. CDR1 is SGHDN, CDR2 FVKESK, per germline. CDR3 in amino acids: CASSHQGQREGLRSPYTQYF. CDR3 nucleotides: TGTGCCAGCAGCCATCAGGGCCAGCGGGAGGGCCTAAGATCTCCCTACACGCAGTATTTT. Based on the CDR3 plus reference TRBV14 and TRBJ2-3, the full variable domain is EAGVTQFPSHSVIEKGQTVTLRCDPISGHDNLYWYRRVMGKEIKFLLHFVKESKQDESGMPNNRFLAERTGGTYSTLKVQPAELEDSGVYFCASSHQGQREGLRSPYTQYFGPGTRLTVL.

This clone was observed a few times. The chain uses TRBV5-1 and TRBJ1-4; D might be TRBD1 (6 bases). The length of the CDR3 is 18 residues. From germline, CDR1 is SGHRS and CDR2 YFSETQ. Trimming left V 6 bases short and J 1 base short, with 22 bases between. The CDR3 here is CASTPGGGGGRTNEKLFF. The CDR3 DNA is TGCGCCAGCACCCCAGGCGGGGGCGGGGGAAGAACTAATGAAAAACTGTTTTTT.

The chain carries TRBV4-3 and TRBJ1-4; D ambiguous. The CDR3 has 17 residues. Germline lookup yields CDR1 LGHNA and CDR2 YSLEER. The V end lost 0 bases, the J end lost 7 bases, and 18 bases lay between the germline ends. The CDR3 loop reads CASSQDTQPAMGEKLFF. The DNA of the CDR3 is TGCGCCAGCAGCCAAGATACACAGCCGGCGATGGGTGAAAAACTGTTTTTT.

The chain uses TRBV28 and TRBJ2-7; D remains ambiguous. The germline CDR1 and CDR2 sequences are MDHEN and SYDVKM. V was trimmed by 5 bases and J by 2 bases, leaving 13 bases between them. The CDR3 covers 14 residues. CDR3 nucleotides: TGTGCCAGCAGTCCAGACTTGAATACCTACGAGCAGTACTTC. It translates to CASSPDLNTYEQYF.

The V gene is TRBV11-2, the J gene TRBJ2-7, with 7 bases identical to TRBD2. The CDR3 runs to 15 residues. Per the germline V gene, CDR1 is SGHAT and CDR2 is FQNNGV. V was clipped by 1 base and J by 2 bases; unmatched bases: 5. The CDR3 region has the DNA TGTGCCAGCAGCTTAGGGGGGGGAGGCACCTACGAGCAGTACTTC. Translated, it gives CASSLGGGGTYEQYF.

The chain links TRBV30 to TRBJ2-3, with D maybe TRBD1 (6 bases). The ends were cut back, 3 bases at V and 8 bases at J, with 24 bases in the middle. The CDR3 loop spans 16 amino acids. Germline CDR1 is GTSNPN and CDR2 is SVGIG (reference sequence). The CDR3 DNA follows: TGTGCCTGGAGCACGGGACACCAATCCAACTTCGGTACGCAGTATTTT. Translated: CAWSTGHQSNFGTQYF.

The sample holds one count of this clone. This chain connects TRBV19 to TRBJ2-1; 7 nucleotides align to TRBD1. Trimming cost V 3 bases and J 2 bases; bases outside gene matches: 4. Germline loops: CDR1 LNHDA, CDR2 SQIVND (reference sequence). The CDR3 has 15 residues. CDR3 region: CASSMGQPTYNEQFF. The CDR3 bases are TGTGCCAGTAGTATGGGACAGCCGACCTACAATGAGCAGTTCTTC.

The chain links TRBV28 to TRBJ2-7; 8 bases map to TRBD1. There are 12 residues in the CDR3. With 6 bases clipped from V and 7 bases from J, the junction kept 5 bases outside the gene matches. The germline V gene encodes CDR1 MDHEN and CDR2 SYDVKM. CDR3 protein: CASRGTGGEQYF. DNA of the CDR3: TGTGCCAGCAGAGGGACAGGAGGTGAGCAGTACTTC.

This sequence joins TRBV6-6 and TRBJ2-2, with D possibly being TRBD2 (6 bases). CDR1 is MNHNY and CDR2 is SVGAGI in the germline V gene (reference sequence). The CDR3 covers 14 residues. Trimming left V 9 bases short and J 0 bases short, with 11 bases between. CDR3 DNA sequence: TGTGCCAGTGGGGGGATAGCGAACACCGGGGAGCTGTTTTTT. This encodes CASGGIANTGELFF.

CDR3 region: CASKPSGGNSYNEQFF. The DNA of the CDR3 is TGTGCCAGCAAGCCTAGCGGGGGCAACTCCTACAATGAGCAGTTCTTC. This sequence joins TRBV2 and TRBJ2-1; TRBD2 aligns across 10 bases. The germline V gene has CDR1 SNHLY and CDR2 FYNNEI. The CDR3 is 16 amino acids. J was trimmed by 0 bases and V by 7 bases; bases with no gene match: 6.

The chain is built from TRBV7-8 and TRBJ2-1; 9 nucleotides match TRBD2. This CDR3 comprises 15 residues. Germline CDR1 is SGHVS and CDR2 is FQNEAQ. The V and J ends lost 5 bases and 4 bases, in that order; junction bases with no gene match: 6. As DNA, the CDR3 is TGTGCCAGCAGCCTGAGCGGGGGGATATACAATGAGCAGTTCTTC. This translates into CASSLSGGIYNEQFF. Drawing the rest from reference TRBV7-8 and TRBJ2-1, the complete variable domain is GAGVSQSPRYKVAKRGQDVALRCDPISGHVSLFWYQQALGQGPEFLTYFQNEAQLDKSGLPSDRFFAERPEGSVSTLKIQRTQQEDSAVYLCASSLSGGIYNEQFFGPGTRLTVL.

The chain carries TRBV5-1 and TRBJ1-1; possibly TRBD1 for D (5 bases). Germline CDR1 is SGHRS and CDR2 is YFSETQ. V dropped 0 bases and J dropped 1 base, with 10 bases sitting between them. The CDR3 length is 15 residues. CDR3 sequence: CASSLVTGPNTEAFF. The DNA for the CDR3 is TGCGCCAGCAGCTTGGTGACGGGGCCGAACACTGAAGCTTTCTTT.

The genes are TRBV27 and TRBJ2-1, with TRBD2 identical over 9 bases. This CDR3 is 17 amino acids long. Germline V CDR1 and CDR2: MNHEY, SMNVEV (reference sequence). V lost 7 bases, J lost 3 bases, and 13 bases stayed unmatched. As DNA, the CDR3 is TGTGCCAGCATGGGCGGGGGGGCCGGTTATCTCTACAATGAGCAGTTCTTC. Translating it yields CASMGGGAGYLYNEQFF.

The V and J genes are TRBV28 and TRBJ2-7; possible D gene TRBD1, 6 bases. The CDR3 covers 14 residues. Looked up from germline, CDR1 is MDHEN and CDR2 is SYDVKM. V lost 3 bases and J lost 0, with 9 bases in between. The CDR3 sequence: CASSLGASSYEQYF. The DNA of the CDR3 is TGTGCCAGCAGTTTGGGGGCCAGCTCCTACGAGCAGTACTTC.

The CDR3 nucleotides are TGTGCCAGCAGCCACTGGGTGCAGTCTAACTATGGCTACACCTTC. Its protein product is CASSHWVQSNYGYTF. V gene TRBV7-2 combines with J gene TRBJ1-2; D is unresolved. The germline V gene has CDR1 SGHTA and CDR2 FQGNSA. The CDR3 runs to 15 residues. The V end was cut by 5 bases, the J end by 0 bases, with 13 bases between.

The chain links TRBV20-1 to TRBJ1-2; D unclear. Trimming left V 1 base short and J 9 bases short, with 9 bases between. This CDR3 spans 11 amino acids. From germline, CDR1 is DFQATT and CDR2 SNEGSKA (reference sequence). The CDR3 protein is CSARVGPSYTF. The CDR3 region has the DNA TGCAGTGCTAGAGTCGGGCCGAGCTACACCTTC.

The V and J genes are TRBV2 and TRBJ2-2; 10 bases are shared with TRBD2. The CDR3 contains 15 residues. Per the germline V gene, CDR1 is SNHLY and CDR2 is FYNNEI. V gave up 2 bases and J gave up 5 bases; unmatched junction bases: 2. Here the CDR3 DNA reads TGTGCCAGCAGTGAAACTAGCGGGGTAACCGGGGAGCTGTTTTTT. Translating gives CASSETSGVTGELFF.